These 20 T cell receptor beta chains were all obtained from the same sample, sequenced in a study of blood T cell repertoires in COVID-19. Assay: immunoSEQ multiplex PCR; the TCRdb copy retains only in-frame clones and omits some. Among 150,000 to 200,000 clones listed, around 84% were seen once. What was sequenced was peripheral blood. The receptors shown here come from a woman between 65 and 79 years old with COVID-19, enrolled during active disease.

CDR3 amino acids: CSVRQGSEQPQHF. The CDR3 DNA reads as TGCAGCGTTAGACAGGGGTCAGAGCAGCCCCAGCATTTT. This chain joins TRBV29-1 and TRBJ1-5; 8 nucleotides line up with TRBD1. Losses at the gene ends were 5 bases for V and 7 bases for J; bases not matched to a gene: 7. Germline loops: CDR1 SQVTM, CDR2 ANQGSEA. The CDR3 has 13 amino acids.

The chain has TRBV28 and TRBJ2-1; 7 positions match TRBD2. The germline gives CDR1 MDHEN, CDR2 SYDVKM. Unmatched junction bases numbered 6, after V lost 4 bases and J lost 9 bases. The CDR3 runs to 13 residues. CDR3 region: CASSSRLAREQFF. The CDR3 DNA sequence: TGTGCCAGCAGTTCTAGACTAGCCCGTGAGCAGTTCTTC.

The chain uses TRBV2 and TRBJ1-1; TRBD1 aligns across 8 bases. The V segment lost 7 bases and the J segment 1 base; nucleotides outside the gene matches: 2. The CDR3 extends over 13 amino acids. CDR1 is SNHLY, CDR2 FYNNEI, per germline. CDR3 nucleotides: TGTGCCAGCACCGGGACAGGGAACACTGAAGCTTTCTTT. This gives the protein CASTGTGNTEAFF.

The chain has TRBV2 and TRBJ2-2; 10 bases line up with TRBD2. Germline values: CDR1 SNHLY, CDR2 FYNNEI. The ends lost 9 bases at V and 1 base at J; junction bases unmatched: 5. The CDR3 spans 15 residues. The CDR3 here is CASKRTSGNTGELFF. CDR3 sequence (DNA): TGTGCCAGTAAGAGGACTAGCGGGAACACCGGGGAGCTGTTTTTT.

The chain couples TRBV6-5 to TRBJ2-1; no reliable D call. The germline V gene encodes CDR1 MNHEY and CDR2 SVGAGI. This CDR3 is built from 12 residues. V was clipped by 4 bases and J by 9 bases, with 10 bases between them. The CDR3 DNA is TGTGCCAGCAGTTTAGCCGACGGTGAGCAGTTCTTC. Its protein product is CASSLADGEQFF.

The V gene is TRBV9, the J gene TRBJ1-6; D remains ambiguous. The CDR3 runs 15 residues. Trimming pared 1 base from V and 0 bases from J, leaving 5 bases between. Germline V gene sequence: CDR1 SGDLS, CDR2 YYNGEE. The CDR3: CASSVTSSYNSPLHF. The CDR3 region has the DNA TGTGCCAGCAGCGTAACGAGCTCCTATAATTCACCCCTCCACTTT.

In DNA form, the CDR3 reads TGTGCCAGTAGGCTACAGGGCCAACGGGGCACCGGGGAGCTGTTTTTT. Protein product: CASRLQGQRGTGELFF. The chain employs TRBV19 and TRBJ2-2; weak D call: TRBD1 (6 bases). Trimming stripped 6 bases from V and 4 bases from J, with 18 bases between. This CDR3 region has 16 residues. Germline CDR1 LNHDA, CDR2 SQIVND (reference sequence).

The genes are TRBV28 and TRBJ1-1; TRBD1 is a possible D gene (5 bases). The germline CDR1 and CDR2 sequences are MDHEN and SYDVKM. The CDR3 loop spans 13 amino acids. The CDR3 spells CAWSGGLNTEAFF. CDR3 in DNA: TGTGCGTGGTCCGGGGGGTTGAACACTGAAGCTTTCTTT. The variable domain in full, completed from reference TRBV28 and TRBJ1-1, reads DVKVTQSSRYLVKRTGEKVFLECVQDMDHENMFWYRQDPGLGLRLIYFSYDVKMKEKGDIPEGYSVSREKKERFSLILESASTNQTSMYLCAWSGGLNTEAFFGQGTRLTVV.

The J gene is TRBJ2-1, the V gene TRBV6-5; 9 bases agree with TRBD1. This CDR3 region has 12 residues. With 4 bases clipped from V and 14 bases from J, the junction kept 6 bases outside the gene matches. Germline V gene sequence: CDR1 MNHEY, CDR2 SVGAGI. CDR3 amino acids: CASSFLDRGKFF. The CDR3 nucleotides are TGTGCCAGCAGTTTCCTTGACAGGGGGAAGTTCTTC.

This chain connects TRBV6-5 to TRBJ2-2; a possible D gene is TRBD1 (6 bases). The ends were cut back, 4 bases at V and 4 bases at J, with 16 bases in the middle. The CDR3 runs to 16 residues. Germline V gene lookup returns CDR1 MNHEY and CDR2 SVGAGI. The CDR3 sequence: CASSSGQWTFTGELFF. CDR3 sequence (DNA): TGTGCCAGCAGTTCCGGACAGTGGACTTTCACCGGGGAGCTGTTTTTT.

In DNA, the CDR3 is TGTGCCAGCAGCTCCCGGGACAGGCTTTCCAATGAGCAGTTCTTC. It yields the protein CASSSRDRLSNEQFF. The V gene is TRBV5-6, the J gene TRBJ2-1, with 8 bases aligning to TRBD1. Looked up from germline, CDR1 is SGHDT and CDR2 is YYEEEE. Trimming cost V 3 bases and J 6 bases; bases outside gene matches: 8. The CDR3 runs 15 residues.

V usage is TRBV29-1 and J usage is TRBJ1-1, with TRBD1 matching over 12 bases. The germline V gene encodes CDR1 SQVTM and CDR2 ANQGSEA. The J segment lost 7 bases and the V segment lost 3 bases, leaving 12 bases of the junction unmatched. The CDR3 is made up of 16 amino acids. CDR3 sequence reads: CSVDGARDRGHDEAFF. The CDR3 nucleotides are TGCAGCGTTGACGGGGCACGGGACAGGGGGCATGATGAAGCTTTCTTT.

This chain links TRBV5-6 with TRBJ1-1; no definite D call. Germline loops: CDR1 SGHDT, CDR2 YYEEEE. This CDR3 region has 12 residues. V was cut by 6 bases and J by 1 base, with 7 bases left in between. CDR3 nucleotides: TGTGCCAGCAACCGGAGGAACACTGAAGCTTTCTTT. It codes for CASNRRNTEAFF.

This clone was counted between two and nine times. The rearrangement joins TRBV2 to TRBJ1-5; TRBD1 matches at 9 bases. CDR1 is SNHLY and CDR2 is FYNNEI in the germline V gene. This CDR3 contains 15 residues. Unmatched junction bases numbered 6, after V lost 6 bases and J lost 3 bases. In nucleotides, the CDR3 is TGTGCCAGCAGGTCCGGACAGGGGAACAATCAGCCCCAGCATTTT. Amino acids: CASRSGQGNNQPQHF.

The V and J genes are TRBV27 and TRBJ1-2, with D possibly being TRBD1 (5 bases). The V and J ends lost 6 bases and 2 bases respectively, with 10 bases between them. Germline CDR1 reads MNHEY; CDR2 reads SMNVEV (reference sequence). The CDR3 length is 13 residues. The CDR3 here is CASSLTENYGYTF. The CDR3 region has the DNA TGTGCCAGCAGCCTGACAGAGAACTATGGCTACACCTTC.

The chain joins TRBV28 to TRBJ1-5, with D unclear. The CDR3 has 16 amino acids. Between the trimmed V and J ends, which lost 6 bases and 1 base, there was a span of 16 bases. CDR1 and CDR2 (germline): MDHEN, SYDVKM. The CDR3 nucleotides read TGTGCCAGCAGCCGAGACGGGAGAGGCAGCAATCAGCCCCAGCATTTT. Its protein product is CASSRDGRGSNQPQHF.

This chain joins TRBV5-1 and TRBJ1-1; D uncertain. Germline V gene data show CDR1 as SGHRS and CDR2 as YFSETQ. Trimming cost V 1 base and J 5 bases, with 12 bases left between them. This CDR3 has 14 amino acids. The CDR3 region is CASSLLAAGTEAFF. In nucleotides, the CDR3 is TGCGCCAGCAGCTTGCTCGCCGCGGGAACTGAAGCTTTCTTT.

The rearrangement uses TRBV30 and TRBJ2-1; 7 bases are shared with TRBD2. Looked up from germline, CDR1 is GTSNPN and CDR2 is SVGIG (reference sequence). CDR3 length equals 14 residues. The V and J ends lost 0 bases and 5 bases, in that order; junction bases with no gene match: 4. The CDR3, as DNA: TGTGCCTGGAGTGTACGGCTAGCGGACAATGAGCAGTTCTTC. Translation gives CAWSVRLADNEQFF.

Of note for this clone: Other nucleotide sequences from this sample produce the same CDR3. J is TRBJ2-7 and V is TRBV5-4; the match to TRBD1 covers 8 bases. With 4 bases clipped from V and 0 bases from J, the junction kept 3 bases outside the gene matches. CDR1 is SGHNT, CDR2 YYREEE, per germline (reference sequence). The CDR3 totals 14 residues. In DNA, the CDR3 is TGTGCCAGCAGCCGGACAGGGAGCTCCTACGAGCAGTACTTC. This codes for CASSRTGSSYEQYF.

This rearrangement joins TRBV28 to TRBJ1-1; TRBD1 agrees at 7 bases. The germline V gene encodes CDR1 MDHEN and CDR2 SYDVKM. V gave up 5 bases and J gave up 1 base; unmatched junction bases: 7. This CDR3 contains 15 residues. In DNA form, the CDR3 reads TGTGCCAGCAGTAGATCATACAGGGGGAACACTGAAGCTTTCTTT. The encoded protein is CASSRSYRGNTEAFF. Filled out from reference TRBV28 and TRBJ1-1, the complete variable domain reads DVKVTQSSRYLVKRTGEKVFLECVQDMDHENMFWYRQDPGLGLRLIYFSYDVKMKEKGDIPEGYSVSREKKERFSLILESASTNQTSMYLCASSRSYRGNTEAFFGQGTRLTVV.